What follows are 10 T cell receptor beta chains derived from one specimen sequenced in a study. TCRdb independently ran MiXCR on the 5' RACE reads; one entry per CDR3 protein. The table includes approximately 31,000 distinct CDR3 sequences, roughly 24% detected once. Material: naive CD4+ T cells sorted from a lymph node. Documented subset: naive CD4+ T cells, CD4+CD45RA+CD25-. The receptor set was obtained from a female donor with breast cancer.

The genes are TRBV20-1 and TRBJ1-4; no reliable D call. V dropped 6 bases and J dropped 5 bases, with 16 bases sitting between them. Germline V lookup: CDR1 DFQATT, CDR2 SNEGSKA (reference sequence). The CDR3 sequence is 14 residues long. The CDR3 is CSAPPGETNEKLFF. CDR3 coding DNA: TGCAGTGCCCCCCCCGGGGAGACAAATGAAAAACTGTTTTTT.

This clonotype turned up a few times. V is TRBV6-5 and J is TRBJ1-2, with a tentative D call TRBD1 (6 bases). This CDR3 has 13 amino acids. The germline gives CDR1 MNHEY, CDR2 SVGAGI. Trimming shortened V by 7 bases and J by 0 bases, and 9 bases separated the two germline ends. The CDR3 region is CASTGASNYGYTF. The CDR3 region has the DNA TGTGCCAGCACAGGGGCGTCTAACTATGGCTACACCTTC.

Ten or more counts support this clonotype. The genes are TRBV4-1 and TRBJ1-5; D might be TRBD1 (6 bases). V was shortened by 3 bases and J by 5 bases, with 11 bases between the two germline ends. The germline CDR1 and CDR2 sequences are MGHRA and YSYEKL. The length of the CDR3 is 14 residues. The CDR3, as DNA: TGCGCCAGCAGCCAGCAGGGGAAGTATCAGCCCCAGCATTTT. Translating it yields CASSQQGKYQPQHF.

The rearrangement links TRBV9 to TRBJ2-2; possibly TRBD1 for D (5 bases). Trimming cost V 0 bases and J 6 bases, with 12 bases left between them. This CDR3 region has 15 residues. Germline CDR1 SGDLS, CDR2 YYNGEE. The CDR3 spells CASSVETARAGELFF. The DNA of the CDR3 is TGTGCCAGCAGCGTAGAGACAGCTCGGGCCGGGGAGCTGTTTTTT.

The rearrangement links TRBV6-5 to TRBJ1-5; 8 nucleotides line up with TRBD1. The CDR3 runs 13 residues. Germline V CDR1 and CDR2: MNHEY, SVGAGI. J was trimmed by 7 bases and V by 5 bases; bases with no gene match: 4. CDR3 sequence reads: CASSPDRGQPQHF. In DNA form, the CDR3 reads TGTGCCAGCAGTCCCGACAGGGGCCAGCCCCAGCATTTT.

This clonotype has only a few counts. The chain has TRBV29-1 and TRBJ2-1; 9 nucleotides agree with TRBD1. The CDR3 totals 13 residues. Trimming at V came to 5 bases and at J to 5 bases, leaving 4 bases not matched to a gene. Germline V gene data show CDR1 as SQVTM and CDR2 as ANQGSEA. CDR3 region: CSVPDRGNNEQFF. The DNA of the CDR3 is TGCAGCGTTCCGGACAGGGGTAACAATGAGCAGTTCTTC.

This clonotype was counted ten times or more. The chain carries TRBV28 and TRBJ1-6, with a possible D match to TRBD1 (6 bases). Germline assignment: CDR1 MDHEN and CDR2 SYDVKM. The V end was cut by 6 bases, the J end by 7 bases, with 7 bases between. CDR3 length equals 12 residues. CDR3 sequence: CASRDSNSPLHF. In DNA form, the CDR3 reads TGTGCCAGCAGGGACAGCAATTCACCCCTCCACTTT.

In this sample, this clonotype turned up many times. This chain uses TRBV4-2 with TRBJ2-7; D may be TRBD2 (6 bases). The germline V and J ends were trimmed by 1 base and 7 bases, with 20 bases remaining between them. Germline V gene data show CDR1 as LGHNA and CDR2 as YNFKEQ. The CDR3 has 16 amino acids. The chain's CDR3 is CASSQGRQRALGEQYF. CDR3 nucleotide sequence: TGTGCCAGCAGCCAAGGCAGGCAGCGGGCCCTTGGGGAGCAGTACTTC.

As concerns this clonotype: The conserved closing phenylalanine or tryptophan is absent in this CDR3, likely reflecting a read error. The chain is built from TRBV4-2 and TRBJ1-3; the match to TRBD1 covers 11 bases. With 0 bases clipped from V and 4 bases from J, the junction kept 5 bases outside the gene matches. CDR1 is LGHNA and CDR2 is YNFKEQ in the germline V gene. This CDR3 is 17 amino acids long. DNA of the CDR3: TGTGCCAGCAGCCAAGATCGGGGACAGGGGGGAGGAAACACCATATATTAT. This translates into CASSQDRGQGGGNTIYY.

This clonotype was observed at least ten times. This chain uses TRBV20-1 with TRBJ1-6; D is undetermined. The V gene's germline CDR1 is DFQATT and CDR2 SNEGSKA (reference sequence). The CDR3 extends over 14 amino acids. Trimming took off 3 bases at V and 0 bases at J, with 6 bases between the two ends. CDR3 sequence (DNA): TGCAGTGCTAGGAAGAGCTCCTATAATTCACCCCTCCACTTT. This sequence encodes CSARKSSYNSPLHF.